The count of the clone carrying this T cell receptor (beta chain) is one. The data stem from a study of cytotoxic CD8 clonotypes in ibrutinib-treated CLL. TCRdb keeps only in-frame clones here, not all; method: immunoSEQ multiplex PCR. Here the sample spans about 300,000 clones, approximately 76% being singletons. Germline V gene sequence: CDR1 SEHNR, CDR2 FQNEAQ (reference sequence). The V end was cut by 5 bases, the J end by 2 bases, with 14 bases between. This CDR3 comprises 15 residues. Specimen: PBMCs, collected at disease progression, from a patient treated with ibrutinib. This sequence was found in a human donor with chronic lymphocytic leukemia. J is TRBJ2-3 and V is TRBV7-9, with no clear D. The CDR3 DNA reads as TGTGCCAGCAGCGGGCATTGGCAGGTCACAGATACGCAGTATTTT. This translates into CASSGHWQVTDTQYF.